A single sample gave rise to the 19 T cell receptor beta chains below, sequenced in a study of blood T cell repertoires in COVID-19. The protocol was immunoSEQ multiplex PCR, while the TCRdb copy is restricted to in-frame clones and leaves out a portion. This table has roughly 50,000 clones, over 75% appearing once. Sequenced: peripheral blood. The receptors here all came from a woman aged 55-70 years with active COVID-19.

The rearrangement links TRBV9 to TRBJ2-5, with D possibly being TRBD1 (6 bases). This CDR3 is 15 amino acids long. The V end was cut by 3 bases, the J end by 4 bases, with 16 bases between. Germline CDR1 reads SGDLS; CDR2 reads YYNGEE. CDR3 sequence reads: CASSADSWARETQYF. Here the CDR3 DNA reads TGTGCCAGCAGCGCGGACAGTTGGGCAAGAGAGACCCAGTACTTC.

DNA of the CDR3: TGTGCCAGCAGCCAAGATTGGGGACAGGGGGCTTGGAACACTGAAGCTTTCTTT. This codes for CASSQDWGQGAWNTEAFF. The genes are TRBV4-2 and TRBJ1-1, with TRBD1 matching over 12 bases. V trimming: 0 bases; J trimming: 1 base; junction bases outside the gene matches: 6. The CDR3 loop spans 18 amino acids. CDR1 is LGHNA, CDR2 YNFKEQ, per germline.

This clone has just one count. This chain links TRBV5-1 with TRBJ2-2; weak D call: TRBD1 (7 bases). The V end was cut by 4 bases, the J end by 1 base, with 14 bases between. From germline, CDR1 is SGHRS and CDR2 YFSETQ. The CDR3 covers 16 residues. The DNA of the CDR3 is TGCGCCAGCAGCCTTGCGGGACAGCGGAACACCGGGGAGCTGTTTTTT. It yields the protein CASSLAGQRNTGELFF.

The V and J genes are TRBV18 and TRBJ1-2; TRBD1 aligns across 7 bases. The CDR3 runs 15 residues. CDR1 is KGHSH, CDR2 LQKENI, per germline. The ends lost 6 bases at V and 8 bases at J; junction bases unmatched: 15. The CDR3 spells CASSLDRGGSRGYTF. CDR3 in DNA: TGTGCCAGCTCTCTCGACCGAGGGGGCAGTCGGGGCTACACCTTC.

The chain uses TRBV7-2 and TRBJ2-7; TRBD2 matches at 15 bases. V was clipped by 3 bases and J by 6 bases; unmatched bases: 9. Germline assignment: CDR1 SGHTA and CDR2 FQGNSA. The CDR3 length is 17 residues. CDR3 nucleotide sequence: TGTGCCAGCAGCTTCGCCGGGACTAGCGGGGGGCCGGGCGAGCAGTACTTC. Protein: CASSFAGTSGGPGEQYF.

The chain links TRBV5-1 to TRBJ2-5; 9 bases line up with TRBD1. Germline-derived CDR1 and CDR2 are SGHRS and YFSETQ. Trimming cost V 3 bases and J 5 bases; bases outside gene matches: 8. There are 15 residues in the CDR3. The CDR3: CASSSGTGNWETQYF. The CDR3 DNA is TGCGCCAGCAGCTCCGGGACAGGGAATTGGGAGACCCAGTACTTC.

The rearrangement joins TRBV18 to TRBJ2-1; 9 bases match TRBD2. J was trimmed by 3 bases and V by 3 bases; bases with no gene match: 9. The CDR3 has 17 amino acids. Germline CDR1 KGHSH, CDR2 LQKENI. The CDR3 coding sequence is TGTGCCAGCTCACCCCATCGGCCAGCGGGGGGCTACAATGAGCAGTTCTTC. It yields the protein CASSPHRPAGGYNEQFF. The entire variable domain, with the rest obtained from reference TRBV18 and TRBJ2-1, is as follows: NAGVMQNPRHLVRRRGQEARLRCSPMKGHSHVYWYRQLPEEGLKFMVYLQKENIIDESGMPKERFSAEFPKEGPSILRIQQVVRGDSAAYFCASSPHRPAGGYNEQFFGPGTRLTVL.

The chain carries TRBV27 and TRBJ1-1, with a weak D call TRBD1 (5 bases). This CDR3 has 14 residues. Trimming pared 2 bases from V and 1 base from J, leaving 8 bases between. From germline, CDR1 is MNHEY and CDR2 SMNVEV (reference sequence). The DNA for the CDR3 is TGTGCCAGCAGTTTACTGGGGGGGAACACTGAAGCTTTCTTT. It encodes CASSLLGGNTEAFF.

V gene TRBV28 combines with J gene TRBJ2-5; 7 nucleotides line up with TRBD1. The length of the CDR3 is 16 residues. The germline gives CDR1 MDHEN, CDR2 SYDVKM. J lost 1 base, V lost 5 bases, and 10 bases had no gene match. This chain's CDR3 is CASSTLKQGIQETQYF. DNA for the CDR3: TGTGCCAGCAGTACTTTAAAACAGGGGATCCAAGAGACCCAGTACTTC. The variable domain in full, with the rest retrieved from reference TRBV28 and TRBJ2-5, is DVKVTQSSRYLVKRTGEKVFLECVQDMDHENMFWYRQDPGLGLRLIYFSYDVKMKEKGDIPEGYSVSREKKERFSLILESASTNQTSMYLCASSTLKQGIQETQYFGPGTRLLVL.

V and J are TRBV5-4 and TRBJ1-2, with 9 bases that match TRBD1. V shed 4 bases, J shed 2 bases, and the junction held 3 bases outside the gene matches. Germline V CDR1 and CDR2: SGHNT, YYREEE (reference sequence). CDR3 length: 14 residues. The CDR3 region is CASSIGQGNYGYTF. CDR3 nucleotides: TGTGCCAGCAGCATAGGACAGGGGAACTATGGCTACACCTTC.

The genes are TRBV9 and TRBJ1-1; D perhaps matches TRBD1 (5 bases). V lost 4 bases and J 3 bases, leaving 25 bases between the germline ends. Per germline, CDR1 SGDLS and CDR2 YYNGEE. The CDR3 spans 18 residues. The CDR3 DNA is TGTGCCAGCAGCCCCAGCGGCCGGGGGGGGAGTGGGGACACTGAAGCTTTCTTT. Translation: CASSPSGRGGSGDTEAFF.

This sequence joins TRBV6-5 and TRBJ2-7, with 11 bases lining up with TRBD1. Germline V gene lookup returns CDR1 MNHEY and CDR2 SVGAGI. J gave up 4 bases and V 7 bases, and 3 bases lay outside the gene matches. This CDR3 has 13 amino acids. The DNA of the CDR3 is TGTGCCAGCAAGGGGACAGGGGGGTACGAGCAGTACTTC. Its translation: CASKGTGGYEQYF.

The genes are TRBV6-5 and TRBJ2-4; TRBD1 matches 7 bases. Germline-derived CDR1 and CDR2 are MNHEY and SVGAGI. V was clipped by 5 bases and J by 5 bases; unmatched bases: 6. The length of the CDR3 is 14 residues. CDR3 sequence (DNA): TGTGCCAGCAGTCCCAGACAGGGTGAAAACATTCAGTACTTC. Translating it yields CASSPRQGENIQYF.

The chain couples TRBV24-1 to TRBJ1-5; D is unresolved. The V and J ends lost 0 bases and 0 bases respectively, with 17 bases between them. Looked up from germline, CDR1 is KGHDR and CDR2 is SFDVKD. This CDR3 contains 19 residues. CDR3 sequence: CATSDLSLGCPYSNQPQHF. CDR3 nucleotides: TGTGCCACCAGTGATTTGTCACTCGGGTGTCCCTATAGCAATCAGCCCCAGCATTTT.

The chain is built from TRBV7-9 and TRBJ1-2; D unclear. The CDR3 loop spans 13 amino acids. Germline CDR1 and CDR2: SEHNR and FQNEAQ (reference sequence). V lost 3 bases and J lost 4, with 9 bases in between. CDR3 coding DNA: TGTGCCAGCAGCTTGCAAGAGCCCTATGGCTACACCTTC. Translating gives CASSLQEPYGYTF.

The rearrangement links TRBV5-4 to TRBJ2-5; TRBD1 agrees at 11 bases. V was pared by 5 bases and J by 3 bases, with 3 bases of the junction left unmatched. Looked up from germline, CDR1 is SGHNT and CDR2 is YYREEE (reference sequence). The length of the CDR3 is 14 residues. DNA for the CDR3: TGTGCCAGCAGAAGGGACAGGGGGAAAGAGACCCAGTACTTC. Translating it yields CASRRDRGKETQYF. The full variable domain, completed using reference TRBV5-4 and TRBJ2-5, is ETGVTQSPTHLIKTRGQQVTLRCSSQSGHNTVSWYQQALGQGPQFIFQYYREEENGRGNFPPRFSGLQFPNYSSELNVNALELDDSALYLCASRRDRGKETQYFGPGTRLLVL.

The rearrangement joins TRBV7-3 to TRBJ2-1; no reliable D call. Per germline, CDR1 SGHTA and CDR2 FQGTGA. The CDR3 runs to 16 residues. Trimming cost V 1 base and J 3 bases, with 13 bases left between them. CDR3 sequence reads: CASSLIFQRSYNEQFF. The CDR3 nucleotides read TGTGCCAGCAGCTTAATTTTCCAGCGAAGCTACAATGAGCAGTTCTTC. Full variable domain (remainder filled in from reference TRBV7-3 and TRBJ2-1): GAGVSQTPSNKVTEKGKYVELRCDPISGHTALYWYRQSLGQGPEFLIYFQGTGAADDSGLPNDRFFAVRPEGSVSTLKIQRTERGDSAVYLCASSLIFQRSYNEQFFGPGTRLTVL.

The chain joins TRBV9 to TRBJ2-5; 12 nucleotides match TRBD2. V trimming: 2 bases; J trimming: 3 bases; junction bases outside the gene matches: 5. This CDR3 is built from 16 residues. Germline loops: CDR1 SGDLS, CDR2 YYNGEE. CDR3 loop: CASSVQTSGGKETQYF. In nucleotides, the CDR3 is TGTGCCAGCAGCGTTCAGACTAGCGGGGGCAAAGAGACCCAGTACTTC.

The chain combines TRBV1 with TRBJ2-1; the table's D call TRBD2 went unverified against the DNA. TRBV1 is termed a pseudogene. The CDR3 extends over 13 amino acids. The chain's CDR3 is CTSSQGYPYEQFF. DNA for the CDR3: TGCACCAGCAGCCAAGGCTATCCCTATGAGCAGTTCTTC.